Included here is one T cell receptor beta chain sequence, with context. The antigen is unknown. CDR3 length: 15 residues. Per germline, CDR1 LGHNT and CDR2 FRNRAP. Trimming took 5 bases from V and 0 from J; bases not matched to a gene: 4. The data are from a study of regulatory T cells in long-lasting Graves disease. Study observations and caveats: Persistent-disease Graves' patients showed less TCR diversity than new cases.

With iRepertoire HTBI primers and Arm-PCR of CDR3 regions, TCR beta libraries were built. MiXCR, applied by TCRdb to the multiplex PCR reads, yields one record per CDR3 protein. The data show approximately 400,000 distinct CDR3 sequences, more than 12% seen once. Stated time point: newly diagnosed GD, antithyroid drugs for less than 3 months. PBMC RNA served as the TCR library source. EDTA tubes received around 9 milliliters of drawn peripheral blood. This same sample was also taken into another study, of T cells in Graves' hyperthyroidism and ophthalmopathy.

The chain has TRBV12-5 and TRBJ1-1; 9 nucleotides match TRBD1. This sequence was found in a woman aged 25 to 45 with Graves disease. This specimen was peripheral blood mononuclear cells (PBMCs), taken at new diagnosis, from a patient treated with antithyroid drugs. CDR3 DNA sequence: TGTGCTAGTGGTCTGGACAGGGGAATGAACACTGAAGCTTTCTTT. This sequence encodes CASGLDRGMNTEAFF.